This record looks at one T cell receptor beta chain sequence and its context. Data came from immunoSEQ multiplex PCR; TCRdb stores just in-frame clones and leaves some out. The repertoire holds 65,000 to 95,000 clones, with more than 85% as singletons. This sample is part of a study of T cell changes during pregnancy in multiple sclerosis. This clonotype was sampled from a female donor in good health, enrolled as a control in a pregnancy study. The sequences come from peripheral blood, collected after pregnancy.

DNA for the CDR3: TGCAGTACAAGGCTAGCGGGACCCACCGGGGAGCTGTTTTTT. This encodes CSTRLAGPTGELFF. The chain uses TRBV29-1 and TRBJ2-2, with 9 nucleotides matching TRBD2. CDR3 length equals 14 residues. The germline gives CDR1 SQVTM, CDR2 ANQGSEA.